These 22 T cell receptor beta chains originate from one sample sequenced in a study of blood T cell repertoires in COVID-19. The method was immunoSEQ multiplex PCR; TCRdb's version includes in-frame clones alone and lacks a portion of them. The sample carries roughly 120,000 clones, 80% to 95% recorded once. Sequencing input: peripheral blood. Receptors were obtained from a man aged 45-60 years with COVID-19, enrolled during active disease.

The genes are TRBV5-4 and TRBJ1-6, with a possible D match to TRBD1 (6 bases). This CDR3 is 15 amino acids long. V was cut by 0 bases and J by 5 bases, with 9 bases left in between. Germline V gene data show CDR1 as SGHNT and CDR2 as YYREEE (reference sequence). For the CDR3, the DNA is TGTGCCAGCAGCTTGGATCAGGGGAATAATTCACCCCTCCACTTT. Translated, it gives CASSLDQGNNSPLHF.

The genes are TRBV19 and TRBJ2-2, with 8 positions matching TRBD2. J was trimmed by 4 bases and V by 6 bases; bases with no gene match: 7. Germline V gene lookup returns CDR1 LNHDA and CDR2 SQIVND (reference sequence). The CDR3 sequence is 15 residues long. The chain's CDR3 is CASSVGRGSTGELFF. CDR3 sequence (DNA): TGTGCCAGTAGCGTCGGGAGGGGGAGCACCGGGGAGCTGTTTTTT.

V and J are TRBV29-1 and TRBJ1-1; 7 bases map to TRBD1. Germline-derived CDR1 and CDR2 are SQVTM and ANQGSEA. This CDR3 contains 11 residues. Trimming cost V 6 bases and J 11 bases; bases outside gene matches: 9. As DNA, the CDR3 is TGCAGCGTCGTACCACAGGGGAGGGCTTTCTTT. Amino acid sequence: CSVVPQGRAFF. Full variable domain (rest looked up from reference TRBV29-1 and TRBJ1-1): SAVISQKPSRDICQRGTSLTIQCQVDSQVTMMFWYRQQPGQSLTLIATANQGSEATYESGFVIDKFPISRPNLTFSTLTVSNMSPEDSSIYLCSVVPQGRAFFGQGTRLTVV.

The chain couples TRBV28 to TRBJ1-1; the D gene is possibly TRBD1 (6 bases). Germline values: CDR1 MDHEN, CDR2 SYDVKM. The V gene lost 8 bases and the J gene lost 0 bases, with 22 bases spanning the gap. CDR3 length: 17 amino acids. As DNA, the CDR3 is TGTGCCAGCTCATTTCGCCTACAGGGACGGGTGAACACTGAAGCTTTCTTT. Its protein is CASSFRLQGRVNTEAFF. The full variable domain, completed using reference TRBV28 and TRBJ1-1, is DVKVTQSSRYLVKRTGEKVFLECVQDMDHENMFWYRQDPGLGLRLIYFSYDVKMKEKGDIPEGYSVSREKKERFSLILESASTNQTSMYLCASSFRLQGRVNTEAFFGQGTRLTVV.

V gene TRBV27 combines with J gene TRBJ2-3, with 9 bases identical to TRBD1. The CDR3 runs to 16 residues. The V and J ends lost 8 bases and 5 bases, in that order; junction bases with no gene match: 14. Germline V gives CDR1 MNHEY, CDR2 SMNVEV (reference sequence). The CDR3 here is CASALQGAQAQDTQYF. For the CDR3, the DNA is TGTGCCAGCGCTCTACAGGGGGCGCAGGCACAAGATACGCAGTATTTT.

The chain couples TRBV6-2 or TRBV6-3 to TRBJ2-1; TRBD2 is a possible D gene (5 bases). This CDR3 is 15 amino acids long. Germline V gene lookup returns CDR1 MNHEY and CDR2 SVGEGT. V lost 2 bases, J lost 3 bases, and 11 bases lay in between. The CDR3 nucleotides are TGTGCCAGCAGTTACGGGCTAGCAGGCTACAATGAGCAGTTCTTC. Translated, it gives CASSYGLAGYNEQFF.

The chain recombines TRBV6-5 with TRBJ2-1; 7 bases are shared with TRBD1. Germline values: CDR1 MNHEY, CDR2 SVGAGI. There are 12 residues in the CDR3. The V gene end was trimmed by 6 bases and the J gene end by 9 bases; junction bases not matched to a gene: 5. The CDR3 DNA sequence: TGTGCCAGCAGATCACAGGGGCTTGAGCAGTTCTTC. Amino acids: CASRSQGLEQFF.

The CDR3 DNA is TGCGCCAGCAGTGAAGGGCTAGCGGGAGAGGATACGCAGTATTTT. Translated, it gives CASSEGLAGEDTQYF. The gene calls are TRBV10-1 and TRBJ2-3; 10 positions agree with TRBD2. Germline V gene lookup returns CDR1 WNHNN and CDR2 SYGVQD (reference sequence). The CDR3 is 15 residues long. V gave up 3 bases and J gave up 6 bases; unmatched junction bases: 6.

This chain links TRBV19 with TRBJ2-1; a weak D match, TRBD2 (6 bases). The length of the CDR3 is 16 residues. V lost 3 bases and J lost 0, with 12 bases in between. Germline-derived CDR1 and CDR2 are LNHDA and SQIVND (reference sequence). This CDR3 is CASSILAPSSYNEQFF. DNA for the CDR3: TGTGCCAGTAGTATCCTAGCGCCGAGCTCCTACAATGAGCAGTTCTTC.

This rearrangement joins TRBV25-1 to TRBJ2-5; 9 bases agree with TRBD1. The ends lost 6 bases at V and 2 bases at J; junction bases unmatched: 4. The V gene's germline CDR1 is MGHDK and CDR2 SYGVNS. The CDR3 spans 14 residues. This CDR3 is CASSRDRAQETQYF. For the CDR3, the DNA is TGTGCCAGCAGCCGGGACAGGGCTCAAGAGACCCAGTACTTC. The complete variable domain, with remaining parts taken from reference TRBV25-1 and TRBJ2-5, reads EADIYQTPRYLVIGTGKKITLECSQTMGHDKMYWYQQDPGMELHLIHYSYGVNSTEKGDLSSESTVSRIRTEHFPLTLESARPSHTSQYLCASSRDRAQETQYFGPGTRLLVL.

The rearrangement joins TRBV19 to TRBJ2-1; a weak D match, TRBD2 (5 bases). There are 13 residues in the CDR3. V lost 3 bases and J 7 bases, leaving 10 bases between the germline ends. Germline V lookup: CDR1 LNHDA, CDR2 SQIVND (reference sequence). CDR3 bases: TGTGCCAGTAGTATTACGGGGTTAAATGAGCAGTTCTTC. Its translation: CASSITGLNEQFF.

J is TRBJ1-5 and V is TRBV21-1; the table's D call, TRBD1, was not checked against the DNA. TRBV21-1 is a documented pseudogene. The CDR3 is 12 amino acids. In DNA form, the CDR3 reads TGTGCCAGCGGAAACAGAAGGCAGCCCCAGCATTTT. Its translation: CASGNRRQPQHF.

The rearrangement links TRBV25-1 to TRBJ2-3; TRBD1 agrees at 10 bases. This CDR3 has 13 residues. Germline loops: CDR1 MGHDK, CDR2 SYGVNS. V was clipped by 6 bases and J by 11 bases; unmatched bases: 8. CDR3: CASRTGGGGVQYF. The CDR3 DNA is TGTGCCAGCAGGACAGGGGGCGGGGGTGTGCAGTATTTT.

The chain joins TRBV7-8 to TRBJ2-5, with 13 bases lining up with TRBD2. CDR1 SGHVS and CDR2 FQNEAQ come from the germline V gene. V trimming: 4 bases; J trimming: 3 bases; junction bases outside the gene matches: 8. The CDR3 length is 17 residues. The CDR3 DNA sequence: TGTGCCAGCAGCTCGCCTACTAGCGGGAGGGCCAAAGAGACCCAGTACTTC. Translated: CASSSPTSGRAKETQYF. Full variable domain (remainder filled in from reference TRBV7-8 and TRBJ2-5): GAGVSQSPRYKVAKRGQDVALRCDPISGHVSLFWYQQALGQGPEFLTYFQNEAQLDKSGLPSDRFFAERPEGSVSTLKIQRTQQEDSAVYLCASSSPTSGRAKETQYFGPGTRLLVL.

The chain uses TRBV19 and TRBJ2-4; 7 bases align to TRBD2. The CDR3 length is 17 residues. CDR1 LNHDA and CDR2 SQIVND come from the germline V gene (reference sequence). J was trimmed by 0 bases and V by 6 bases; bases with no gene match: 11. The CDR3: CASSLVFREAAKNIQYF. The CDR3 nucleotides read TGTGCCAGTAGCCTCGTTTTTCGGGAGGCAGCCAAAAACATTCAGTACTTC.

This chain links TRBV30 with TRBJ1-1, with 8 positions matching TRBD1. Trimming took 0 bases from V and 10 from J; bases not matched to a gene: 10. Per germline, CDR1 GTSNPN and CDR2 SVGIG (reference sequence). The CDR3 totals 14 residues. In DNA, the CDR3 is TGTGCCTGGAGTGTAAGTACAGGGGGGTCTCCAGCTTTCTTT. Amino acid sequence: CAWSVSTGGSPAFF. Using reference TRBV30 and TRBJ1-1 for the parts outside the CDR3, the full variable domain is SQTIHQWPATLVQPVGSPLSLECTVEGTSNPNLYWYRQAAGRGLQLLFYSVGIGQISSEVPQNLSASRPQDRQFILSSKKLLLSDSGFYLCAWSVSTGGSPAFFGQGTRLTVV.

This clone was counted once. A read error may produce the germline difference seen at one junction end. The chain employs TRBV28 and TRBJ2-1, with 8 bases lining up with TRBD2. Per germline, CDR1 MDHEN and CDR2 SYDVKM. There are 15 residues in the CDR3. The CDR3 region has the DNA TGTGCAAGCAGTTTCGGGACTAGCTCCTACAATGAGCAGTTCTTC. Encoded protein: CASSFGTSSYNEQFF.

The rearrangement joins TRBV6-6 to TRBJ1-5, with 8 bases aligning to TRBD1. Trimming cost V 0 bases and J 7 bases; bases outside gene matches: 8. Germline CDR1 is MNHNY and CDR2 is SVGAGI (reference sequence). There are 16 residues in the CDR3. CDR3 protein: CASSYSITGGWQPQHF. The CDR3 nucleotides are TGTGCCAGCAGTTACTCGATTACAGGGGGATGGCAGCCCCAGCATTTT.

In its sample, this clone was seen once. This chain connects TRBV7-3 to TRBJ2-3, with 9 positions matching TRBD2. CDR1 is SGHTA and CDR2 is FQGTGA in the germline V gene. Trimming removed 2 bases from V and 4 bases from J; junction bases left unmatched: 7. This CDR3 region has 16 residues. CDR3 protein: CASSLLGGRAPDTQYF. In DNA, the CDR3 is TGTGCCAGCAGCTTACTGGGCGGGAGGGCCCCAGATACGCAGTATTTT.

The chain joins TRBV19 to TRBJ1-2; perhaps TRBD1 as D (6 bases). Germline V gives CDR1 LNHDA, CDR2 SQIVND (reference sequence). The CDR3 runs to 15 residues. Trimming removed 4 bases from V and 0 bases from J, with 12 bases in between. CDR3 loop: CASSTVDSSNYGYTF. CDR3 in DNA: TGTGCCAGTAGTACTGTGGACAGTTCTAACTATGGCTACACCTTC.

The V gene is TRBV19, the J gene TRBJ1-2; 8 bases fit TRBD1. Germline V lookup: CDR1 LNHDA, CDR2 SQIVND (reference sequence). Trimming cost V 5 bases and J 8 bases; bases outside gene matches: 10. The CDR3 is made up of 14 amino acids. This CDR3 reads CASSPRGQGHGYTF. The CDR3 DNA sequence: TGTGCCAGTAGTCCCCGAGGACAGGGTCACGGCTACACCTTC.

The gene calls are TRBV6-6 and TRBJ1-2; tentative D call: TRBD1 (6 bases). V was shortened by 2 bases and J by 1 base, with 14 bases between the two germline ends. The CDR3 sequence is 16 residues long. The germline CDR1 and CDR2 sequences are MNHNY and SVGAGI (reference sequence). The CDR3: CASSYGSTGLNYGYTF. DNA for the CDR3: TGTGCCAGCAGTTACGGTTCGACAGGCCTTAACTATGGCTACACCTTC.